Listed here are 21 T cell receptor beta chains from one sample, sequenced in a study of T cell responses to AZD1222 COVID-19 vaccine. TCRdb's copy holds only in-frame clones and misses some; the assay was immunoSEQ multiplex PCR. Counted here are approximately 160,000 clones, about nine tenths occurring once; the ten biggest clones make up approximately 3%. Sequencing was performed on peripheral blood, taken on day 0 of AZD1222 vaccination. Receptors were obtained from an adult in good health.

The chain employs TRBV6-2 or TRBV6-3 and TRBJ2-5; no clear D gene. V gave up 0 bases and J gave up 4 bases, with 9 bases separating them. CDR1 MNHEY and CDR2 SVGEGT come from the germline V gene. This CDR3 spans 14 amino acids. The CDR3 nucleotides are TGTGCCAGCAGTTACTCGCTGGTGGGAGAGACCCAGTACTTC. Translating gives CASSYSLVGETQYF.

V usage is TRBV7-2 and J usage is TRBJ1-2; the D is unclear. This CDR3 has 11 amino acids. Per germline, CDR1 SGHTA and CDR2 FQGNSA. The V end was cut by 7 bases, the J end by 3 bases, with 6 bases between. CDR3 loop: CASNYDYGYTF. In nucleotides, the CDR3 is TGTGCCAGCAACTATGACTATGGCTACACCTTC.

This clone was detected once. The chain employs TRBV21-1 and TRBJ2-5; the D call of TRBD1 is as the table states it, not checked on the DNA. TRBV21-1 is classified as a pseudogene. The CDR3 consists of 16 residues. The CDR3 spells CASSTRDTDCQETQYF. The CDR3 nucleotides are TGTGCCAGCAGCACAAGGGACACAGATTGCCAAGAGACCCAGTACTTC.

V and J are TRBV5-1 and TRBJ2-1, with D possibly matching TRBD2 (5 bases). This CDR3 has 12 amino acids. CDR1 and CDR2 from the germline V gene are SGHRS and YFSETQ. The V end was cut by 6 bases, the J end by 5 bases, with 9 bases between. CDR3 in amino acids: CASTARDNEQFF. The CDR3 nucleotides read TGCGCCAGCACCGCGCGGGACAATGAGCAGTTCTTC.

V is TRBV27 and J is TRBJ1-5, with 7 bases aligning to TRBD1. Germline loops: CDR1 MNHEY, CDR2 SMNVEV (reference sequence). V was clipped by 6 bases and J by 8 bases; unmatched bases: 13. The CDR3 covers 15 residues. CDR3 sequence reads: CASSWGRDSPKPQHF. The CDR3, as DNA: TGTGCCAGCAGCTGGGGTCGGGACAGCCCTAAGCCCCAGCATTTT.

In its sample, this clone was seen a few times. The same CDR3 can be traced to other DNA sequences in this sample. The rearrangement uses TRBV19 and TRBJ2-5; D not certain. The V end was cut by 3 bases, the J end by 5 bases, with 10 bases between. The CDR3 is 13 residues long. In germline, CDR1 is LNHDA, CDR2 SQIVND (reference sequence). This CDR3 reads CASSIEGWETQYF. The DNA of the CDR3 is TGTGCCAGTAGTATTGAAGGGTGGGAGACCCAGTACTTC.

The chain is built from TRBV5-1 and TRBJ2-3; 8 nucleotides match TRBD2. This CDR3 contains 16 residues. In germline, CDR1 is SGHRS, CDR2 YFSETQ. Trimming took 4 bases from V and 2 from J; bases not matched to a gene: 9. This chain's CDR3 is CASSEDSGGLTDTQYF. The CDR3 bases are TGCGCCAGCAGCGAGGACAGCGGGGGCCTCACAGATACGCAGTATTTT. Full variable domain (rest looked up from reference TRBV5-1 and TRBJ2-3): KAGVTQTPRYLIKTRGQQVTLSCSPISGHRSVSWYQQTPGQGLQFLFEYFSETQRNKGNFPGRFSGRQFSNSRSEMNVSTLELGDSALYLCASSEDSGGLTDTQYFGPGTRLTVL.

J is TRBJ1-1 and V is TRBV11-2; TRBD1 matches 10 bases. Per germline, CDR1 SGHAT and CDR2 FQNNGV. CDR3 length: 17 amino acids. The V and J ends lost 5 bases and 3 bases, in that order; junction bases with no gene match: 12. CDR3 in DNA: TGTGCCAGCAGCCAGCAGACAGGGGGCTCTTTGGACACTGAAGCTTTCTTT. Translating it yields CASSQQTGGSLDTEAFF.

The gene calls are TRBV4-3 and TRBJ2-7; maybe TRBD2 (6 bases). The length of the CDR3 is 13 residues. CDR1 LGHNA and CDR2 YSLEER come from the germline V gene. V dropped 1 base and J dropped 6 bases, with 10 bases sitting between them. The CDR3 sequence: CASSQGERAEQYF. CDR3 in DNA: TGCGCCAGCAGCCAAGGGGAGCGGGCCGAGCAGTACTTC.

There are a few counts of this clone. The CDR3 bases are TGTGCCAGCAGCTTGGGTCAGGGCACCTATGGCTACACCTTC. This sequence encodes CASSLGQGTYGYTF. The chain uses TRBV5-5 and TRBJ1-2; tentatively, D is TRBD1 (5 bases). The germline V and J ends were trimmed by 0 bases and 4 bases, with 10 bases remaining between them. The V gene's germline CDR1 is SGHKS and CDR2 YYEKEE (reference sequence). This CDR3 is built from 14 residues.

The chain has TRBV14 and TRBJ2-7; D possibly corresponds to TRBD2 (6 bases). The CDR3 extends over 15 amino acids. V lost 0 bases, J lost 3 bases, and 12 bases lay in between. Germline V lookup: CDR1 SGHDN, CDR2 FVKESK. CDR3 DNA: TGTGCCAGCAGCCAAGAACGAGCGGGCGACTACGAGCAGTACTTC. Its protein is CASSQERAGDYEQYF. Together with reference TRBV14 and TRBJ2-7, the CDR3 gives the full variable domain: EAGVTQFPSHSVIEKGQTVTLRCDPISGHDNLYWYRRVMGKEIKFLLHFVKESKQDESGMPNNRFLAERTGGTYSTLKVQPAELEDSGVYFCASSQERAGDYEQYFGPGTRLTVT.

The chain carries TRBV4-3 and TRBJ2-1, with D uncertain. CDR1 and CDR2 (germline): LGHNA, YSLEER. Trimming pared 0 bases from V and 6 bases from J, leaving 15 bases between. The CDR3 is 16 amino acids. CDR3 sequence reads: CASSQDWAGSINEQFF. CDR3 nucleotides: TGCGCCAGCAGCCAAGATTGGGCAGGATCTATCAATGAGCAGTTCTTC.

The rearrangement uses TRBV9 and TRBJ2-2; D perhaps matches TRBD1 (5 bases). The CDR3 totals 15 residues. Germline V gene data show CDR1 as SGDLS and CDR2 as YYNGEE. Trimming left V 2 bases short and J 6 bases short, with 14 bases between. The DNA for the CDR3 is TGTGCCAGCAGCGTCGAGCTCCAGGGCGCCGGGGAGCTGTTTTTT. This gives the protein CASSVELQGAGELFF.

The V gene is TRBV7-9, the J gene TRBJ2-2; D gene ambiguous. Germline CDR1 is SEHNR and CDR2 is FQNEAQ (reference sequence). This CDR3 contains 13 residues. The V gene lost 2 bases and the J gene lost 9 bases, with 10 bases spanning the gap. This CDR3 reads CASSLSEARELFF. The DNA of the CDR3 is TGTGCCAGCAGCTTATCTGAAGCTAGGGAGCTGTTTTTT.

V is TRBV7-9 and J is TRBJ1-6; D remains unclear. Per the germline V gene, CDR1 is SEHNR and CDR2 is FQNEAQ (reference sequence). Trimming removed 5 bases at V and 6 bases at J, with 2 bases between. This CDR3 contains 11 residues. CDR3 in DNA: TGTGCCAGCAGCCGTAATTCACCCCTCCACTTT. It is translated as CASSRNSPLHF.

V usage is TRBV19 and J usage is TRBJ2-7; D possibly uses TRBD1 or TRBD2 (5 bases each). V dropped 3 bases and J dropped 2 bases, with 14 bases sitting between them. Germline V lookup: CDR1 LNHDA, CDR2 SQIVND (reference sequence). The CDR3 length is 15 residues. CDR3 coding DNA: TGTGCCAGTAGTATGCTGGGGGACGGCCCCTACGAGCAGTACTTC. Translation: CASSMLGDGPYEQYF.

The CDR3 protein is CASSQWRGVREETQYF. The CDR3 nucleotides read TGCGCCAGCAGCCAATGGCGGGGGGTACGAGAAGAGACCCAGTACTTC. This chain joins TRBV4-3 and TRBJ2-5; TRBD2 aligns across 8 bases. The CDR3 is made up of 16 amino acids. V shed 2 bases and J 3 bases; nucleotides not matched to a gene: 8. Germline CDR1 LGHNA, CDR2 YSLEER.

The rearrangement uses TRBV5-8 and TRBJ1-2; D ambiguous. The V end was cut by 5 bases, the J end by 0 bases, with 11 bases between. The length of the CDR3 is 14 residues. Germline CDR1 SGHTS, CDR2 YDEGEE. DNA of the CDR3: TGTGCCAGCAGTTTCATGACCGCTAACTATGGCTACACCTTC. Amino acids: CASSFMTANYGYTF. Together with reference TRBV5-8 and TRBJ1-2, the CDR3 gives the full variable domain: EAGVTQSPTHLIKTRGQQATLRCSPISGHTSVYWYQQALGLGLQFLLWYDEGEERNRGNFPPRFSGRQFPNYSSELNVNALELEDSALYLCASSFMTANYGYTFGSGTRLTVV.

CDR3 protein: CASSARQGFYEQYF. In DNA, the CDR3 is TGCGCCAGCAGCGCACGACAGGGTTTCTACGAGCAGTACTTC. The V gene is TRBV5-1, the J gene TRBJ2-7; 7 bases align to TRBD1. The CDR3 spans 14 residues. V lost 4 bases to trimming and J lost 3 bases; unmatched junction nucleotides: 7. Germline-derived CDR1 and CDR2 are SGHRS and YFSETQ.

V and J are TRBV4-3 and TRBJ1-3, with 7 bases identical to TRBD1. V gave up 1 base and J gave up 16 bases; unmatched junction bases: 10. This CDR3 spans 13 amino acids. Germline lookup yields CDR1 LGHNA and CDR2 YSLEER. In nucleotides, the CDR3 is TGCGCCAGCAGCCAAGGTCCCGGGACAGCGGCCTATTTT. Protein: CASSQGPGTAAYF.

This chain joins TRBV6-2 or TRBV6-3 and TRBJ1-5; D remains ambiguous. Between the trimmed V and J ends, which lost 2 bases and 2 bases, there was a span of 13 bases. Germline-derived CDR1 and CDR2 are MNHEY and SVGEGT. The CDR3 length is 16 residues. The CDR3 DNA follows: TGTGCCAGCAGTTACAGTGGGGTATTGGGCAATCAGCCCCAGCATTTT. Its protein is CASSYSGVLGNQPQHF.